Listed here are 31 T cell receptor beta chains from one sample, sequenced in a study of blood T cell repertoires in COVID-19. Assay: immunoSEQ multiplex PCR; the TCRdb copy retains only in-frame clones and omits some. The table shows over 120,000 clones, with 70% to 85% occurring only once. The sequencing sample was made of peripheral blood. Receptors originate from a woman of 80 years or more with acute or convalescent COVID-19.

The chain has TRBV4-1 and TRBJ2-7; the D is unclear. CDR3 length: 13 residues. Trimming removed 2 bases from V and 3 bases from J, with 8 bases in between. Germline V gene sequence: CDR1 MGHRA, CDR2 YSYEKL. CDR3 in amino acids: CASSQTDGYEQYF. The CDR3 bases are TGCGCCAGCAGCCAAACAGACGGCTACGAGCAGTACTTC.

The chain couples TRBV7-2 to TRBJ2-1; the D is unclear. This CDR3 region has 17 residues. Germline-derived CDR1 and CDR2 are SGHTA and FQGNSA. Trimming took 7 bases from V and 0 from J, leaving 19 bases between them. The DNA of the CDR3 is TGTGCCAGCACCCAATGGGCAGACGGAAGCTCCTACAATGAGCAGTTCTTC. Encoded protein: CASTQWADGSSYNEQFF.

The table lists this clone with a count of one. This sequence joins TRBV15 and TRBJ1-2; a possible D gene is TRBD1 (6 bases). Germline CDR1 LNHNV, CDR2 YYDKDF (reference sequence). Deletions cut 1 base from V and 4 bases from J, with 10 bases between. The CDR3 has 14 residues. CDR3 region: CATSRGGGSYGYTF. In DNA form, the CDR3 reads TGTGCCACCAGCAGAGGGGGGGGCAGCTATGGCTACACCTTC.

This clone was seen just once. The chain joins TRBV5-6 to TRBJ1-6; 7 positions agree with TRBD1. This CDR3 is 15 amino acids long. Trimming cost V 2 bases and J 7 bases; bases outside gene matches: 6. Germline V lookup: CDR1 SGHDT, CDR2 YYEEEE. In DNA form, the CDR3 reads TGTGCCAGCAGCTTTGGACAGGTCGGAAATTCACCCCTCCACTTT. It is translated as CASSFGQVGNSPLHF.

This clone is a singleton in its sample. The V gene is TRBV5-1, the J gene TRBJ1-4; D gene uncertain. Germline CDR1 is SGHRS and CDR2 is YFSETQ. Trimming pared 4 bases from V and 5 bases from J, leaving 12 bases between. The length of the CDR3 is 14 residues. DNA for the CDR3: TGCGCCAGCAGCGGGTCGACGGGGAATGAAAAACTGTTTTTT. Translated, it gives CASSGSTGNEKLFF.

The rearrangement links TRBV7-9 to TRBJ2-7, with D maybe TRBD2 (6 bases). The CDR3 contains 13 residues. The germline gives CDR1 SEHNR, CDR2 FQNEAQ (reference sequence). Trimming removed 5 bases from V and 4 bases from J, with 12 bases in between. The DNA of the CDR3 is TGTGCCAGCAGCCTCCGTGGGGGGTACGAGCAGTACTTC. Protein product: CASSLRGGYEQYF.

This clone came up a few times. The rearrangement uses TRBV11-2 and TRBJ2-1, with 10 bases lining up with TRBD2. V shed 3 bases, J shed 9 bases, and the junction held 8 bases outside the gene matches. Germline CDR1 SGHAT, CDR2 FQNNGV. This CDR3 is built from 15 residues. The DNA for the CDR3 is TGTGCCAGCAGCTTTTACAGCGGGGGGGCCAGTGAGCAGTTCTTC. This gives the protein CASSFYSGGASEQFF.

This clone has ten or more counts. The CDR3 sequence is CASSFFMNTEAFF. CDR3 sequence (DNA): TGTGCCAGCAGTTTTTTTATGAACACTGAAGCTTTCTTT. V is TRBV12-3 or TRBV12-4 and J is TRBJ1-1; no firm D call. V was pared by 3 bases and J by 0 bases, with 5 bases between. This CDR3 contains 13 residues.

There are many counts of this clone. CDR3 nucleotides: TGTGCCAGCGGAAGGAGGGGTCTGGGGAACTATGGCTACACCTTC. Protein: CASGRRGLGNYGYTF. The rearrangement joins TRBV4-2 to TRBJ1-2, with D possibly matching TRBD1 (5 bases). Trimming shortened V by 8 bases and J by 2 bases, and 18 bases separated the two germline ends. Germline V gene lookup returns CDR1 LGHNA and CDR2 YNFKEQ. The CDR3 length is 15 residues.

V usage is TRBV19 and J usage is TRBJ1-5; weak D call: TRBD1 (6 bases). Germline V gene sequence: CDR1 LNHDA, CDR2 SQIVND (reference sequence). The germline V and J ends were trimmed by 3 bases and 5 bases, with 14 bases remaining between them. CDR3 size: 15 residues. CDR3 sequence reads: CASSIRGEGDQPQHF. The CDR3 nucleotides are TGTGCCAGTAGTATCAGGGGCGAGGGAGATCAGCCCCAGCATTTT.

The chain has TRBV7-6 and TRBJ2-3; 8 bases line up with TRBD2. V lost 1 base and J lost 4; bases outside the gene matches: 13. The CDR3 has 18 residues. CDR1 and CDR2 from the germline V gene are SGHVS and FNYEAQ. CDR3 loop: CASSLVGGGTVSSDTQYF. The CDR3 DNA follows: TGTGCCAGCAGCTTAGTGGGCGGGGGGACGGTCTCATCAGATACGCAGTATTTT.

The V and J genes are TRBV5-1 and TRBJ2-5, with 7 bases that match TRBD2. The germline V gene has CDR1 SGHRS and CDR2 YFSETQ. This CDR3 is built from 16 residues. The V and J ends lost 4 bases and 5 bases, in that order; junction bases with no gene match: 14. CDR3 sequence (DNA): TGCGCCAGCAGCGCGTCAAGAGTCGGCGGGGGTGAGACCCAGTACTTC. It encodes CASSASRVGGGETQYF.

The CDR3 region has the DNA TGTGCCTGGGCCCTTAGCGGGGGAGAGACCCAGTACTTC. It encodes CAWALSGGETQYF. The rearrangement uses TRBV30 and TRBJ2-5, with 9 bases fitting TRBD2. Looked up from germline, CDR1 is GTSNPN and CDR2 is SVGIG (reference sequence). V lost 5 bases and J lost 4; bases outside the gene matches: 5. CDR3 size: 13 residues.

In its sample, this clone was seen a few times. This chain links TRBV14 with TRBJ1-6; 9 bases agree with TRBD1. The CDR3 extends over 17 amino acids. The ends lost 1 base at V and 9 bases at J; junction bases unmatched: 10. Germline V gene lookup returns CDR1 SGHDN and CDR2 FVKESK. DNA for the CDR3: TGTGCCAGCAGCCAAGGGCGGGACAGGGCGTGGAGTTCACCCCTCCACTTT. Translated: CASSQGRDRAWSSPLHF.

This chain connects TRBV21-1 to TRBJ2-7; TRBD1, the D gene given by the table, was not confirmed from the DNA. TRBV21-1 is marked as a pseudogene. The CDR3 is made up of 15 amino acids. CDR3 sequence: CASSRTGKDLYEQYF. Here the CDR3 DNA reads TGTGCCAGCAGCAGGACAGGAAAGGACCTCTACGAGCAGTACTTC.

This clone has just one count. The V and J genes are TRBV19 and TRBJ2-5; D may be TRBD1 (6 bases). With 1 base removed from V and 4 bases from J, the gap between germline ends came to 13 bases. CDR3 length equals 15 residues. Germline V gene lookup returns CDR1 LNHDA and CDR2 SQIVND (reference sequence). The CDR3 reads CASSIGAGRGETQYF. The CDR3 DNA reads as TGTGCCAGTAGTATAGGGGCAGGCAGGGGAGAGACCCAGTACTTC.

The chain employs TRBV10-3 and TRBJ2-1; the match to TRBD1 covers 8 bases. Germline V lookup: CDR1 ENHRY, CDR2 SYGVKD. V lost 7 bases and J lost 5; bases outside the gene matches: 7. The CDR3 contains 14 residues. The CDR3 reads CAINKDRENNEQFF. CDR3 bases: TGTGCCATCAATAAGGACAGGGAAAACAATGAGCAGTTCTTC.

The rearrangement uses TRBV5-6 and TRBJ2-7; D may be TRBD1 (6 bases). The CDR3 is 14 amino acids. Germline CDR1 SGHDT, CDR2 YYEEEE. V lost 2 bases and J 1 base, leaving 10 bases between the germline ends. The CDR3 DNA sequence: TGTGCCAGCAGCTTCCAGGACAGATCCTACGAGCAGTACTTC. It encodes CASSFQDRSYEQYF.

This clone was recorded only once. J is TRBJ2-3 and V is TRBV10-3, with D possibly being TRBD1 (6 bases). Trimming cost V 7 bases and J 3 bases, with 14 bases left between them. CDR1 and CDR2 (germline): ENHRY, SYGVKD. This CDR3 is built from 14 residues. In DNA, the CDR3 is TGTGCCATCAACCGGGACACAAAAACAGATACGCAGTATTTT. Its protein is CAINRDTKTDTQYF.

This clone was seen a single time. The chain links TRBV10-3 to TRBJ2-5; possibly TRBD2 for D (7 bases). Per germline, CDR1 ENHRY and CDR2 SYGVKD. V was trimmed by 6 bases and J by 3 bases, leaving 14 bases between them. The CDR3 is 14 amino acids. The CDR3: CAIRGGGIKETQYF. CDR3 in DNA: TGTGCCATCAGGGGAGGGGGGATTAAAGAGACCCAGTACTTC.

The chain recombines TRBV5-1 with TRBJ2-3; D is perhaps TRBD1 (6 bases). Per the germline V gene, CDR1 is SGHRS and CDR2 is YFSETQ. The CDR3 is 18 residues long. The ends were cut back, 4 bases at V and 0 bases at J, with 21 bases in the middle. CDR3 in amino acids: CASSPRPGTYSSTDTQYF. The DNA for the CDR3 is TGCGCCAGCAGCCCCCGCCCCGGGACATACTCTAGCACAGATACGCAGTATTTT. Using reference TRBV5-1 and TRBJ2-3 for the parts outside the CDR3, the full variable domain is KAGVTQTPRYLIKTRGQQVTLSCSPISGHRSVSWYQQTPGQGLQFLFEYFSETQRNKGNFPGRFSGRQFSNSRSEMNVSTLELGDSALYLCASSPRPGTYSSTDTQYFGPGTRLTVL.

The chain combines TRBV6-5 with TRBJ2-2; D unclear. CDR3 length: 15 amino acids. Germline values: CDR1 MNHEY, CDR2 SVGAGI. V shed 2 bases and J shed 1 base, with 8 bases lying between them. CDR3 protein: CASSYQVMNTGELFF. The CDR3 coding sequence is TGTGCCAGCAGTTACCAGGTTATGAACACCGGGGAGCTGTTTTTT.

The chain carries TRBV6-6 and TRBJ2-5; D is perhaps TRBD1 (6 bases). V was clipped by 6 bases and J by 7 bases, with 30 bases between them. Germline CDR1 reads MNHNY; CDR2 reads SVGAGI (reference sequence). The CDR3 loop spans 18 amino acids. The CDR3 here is CASSRQPNHQQGVGTQYF. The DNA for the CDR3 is TGTGCCAGCAGCCGACAACCTAACCATCAACAGGGTGTGGGGACCCAGTACTTC.

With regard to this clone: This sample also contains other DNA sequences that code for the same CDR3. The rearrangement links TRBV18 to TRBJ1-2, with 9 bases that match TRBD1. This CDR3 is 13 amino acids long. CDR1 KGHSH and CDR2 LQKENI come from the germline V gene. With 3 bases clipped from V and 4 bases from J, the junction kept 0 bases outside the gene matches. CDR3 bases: TGTGCCAGCTCACCGGACAGGGGCTATGGCTACACCTTC. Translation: CASSPDRGYGYTF.

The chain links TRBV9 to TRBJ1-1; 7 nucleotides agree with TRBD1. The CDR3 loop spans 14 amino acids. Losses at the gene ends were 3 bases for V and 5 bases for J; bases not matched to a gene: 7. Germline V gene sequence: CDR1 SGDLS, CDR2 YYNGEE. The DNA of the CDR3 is TGTGCCAGCAGCGCATTGACAGGGCTAACTGAAGCTTTCTTT. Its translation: CASSALTGLTEAFF. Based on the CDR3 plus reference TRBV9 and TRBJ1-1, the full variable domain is DSGVTQTPKHLITATGQRVTLRCSPRSGDLSVYWYQQSLDQGLQFLIQYYNGEERAKGNILERFSAQQFPDLHSELNLSSLELGDSALYFCASSALTGLTEAFFGQGTRLTVV.

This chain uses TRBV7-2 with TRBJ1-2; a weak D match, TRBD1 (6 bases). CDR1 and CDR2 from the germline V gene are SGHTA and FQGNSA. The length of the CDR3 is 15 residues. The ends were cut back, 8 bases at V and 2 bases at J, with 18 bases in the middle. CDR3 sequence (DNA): TGTGCCAGCGGGGAACCGGGACACCAAAACTATGGCTACACCTTC. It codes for CASGEPGHQNYGYTF.

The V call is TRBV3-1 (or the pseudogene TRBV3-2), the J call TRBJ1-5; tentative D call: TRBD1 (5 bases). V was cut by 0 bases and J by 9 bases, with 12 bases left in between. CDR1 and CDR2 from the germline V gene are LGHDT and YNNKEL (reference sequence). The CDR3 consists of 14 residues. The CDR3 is CASSQEGGIGPQHF. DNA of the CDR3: TGTGCCAGCAGCCAAGAGGGGGGTATAGGGCCCCAGCATTTT.

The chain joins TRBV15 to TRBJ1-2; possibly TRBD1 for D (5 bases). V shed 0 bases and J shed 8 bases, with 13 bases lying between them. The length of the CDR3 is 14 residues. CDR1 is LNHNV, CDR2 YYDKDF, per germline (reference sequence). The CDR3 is CATSRDIGQGGYTF. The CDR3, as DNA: TGTGCCACCAGCAGAGATATCGGGCAGGGAGGCTACACCTTC.

The CDR3 loop reads CASTGTGTGFQNEKLFF. The CDR3 nucleotides read TGTGCCAGCACCGGAACCGGGACAGGGTTTCAGAATGAAAAACTGTTTTTT. The V gene is TRBV7-8, the J gene TRBJ1-4, with TRBD1 matching 9 bases. The CDR3 loop spans 17 amino acids. Germline V lookup: CDR1 SGHVS, CDR2 FQNEAQ. J was trimmed by 5 bases and V by 7 bases; bases with no gene match: 14.

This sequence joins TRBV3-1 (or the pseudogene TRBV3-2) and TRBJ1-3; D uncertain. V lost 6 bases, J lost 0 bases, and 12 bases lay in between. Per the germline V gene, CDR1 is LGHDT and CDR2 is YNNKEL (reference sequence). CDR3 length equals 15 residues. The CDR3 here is CASSYIQYSGNTIYF. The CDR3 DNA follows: TGTGCCAGCAGTTATATACAGTACTCTGGAAACACCATATATTTT.

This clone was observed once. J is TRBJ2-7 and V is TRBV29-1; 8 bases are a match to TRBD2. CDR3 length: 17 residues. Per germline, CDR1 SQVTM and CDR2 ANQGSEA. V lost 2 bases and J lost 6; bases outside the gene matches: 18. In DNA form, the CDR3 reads TGCAGCGTTGAACTTAATAGCGGGGAGGCCCCCTACCTCGAGCAGTACTTC. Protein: CSVELNSGEAPYLEQYF.